Presented here are 29 T cell receptor beta chains from one specimen sequenced in a study of blood T cell repertoires in COVID-19. Sequencing was performed with immunoSEQ multiplex PCR; in TCRdb, only in-frame clones are kept and a portion is missing. The sample records under 300,000 clones, around 87% being singletons. The sequenced material came from PBMCs or T cells enriched from blood (not recorded which). The receptors stem from a woman aged 40-49 years with acute COVID-19.

The gene calls are TRBV9 and TRBJ2-1, with TRBD1 identical over 7 bases. V was clipped by 4 bases and J by 7 bases; unmatched bases: 8. This CDR3 spans 14 amino acids. Germline-derived CDR1 and CDR2 are SGDLS and YYNGEE. CDR3 sequence (DNA): TGTGCCAGCAGCCCTCCGGACAGGTGGAATGAGCAGTTCTTC. Translated, it gives CASSPPDRWNEQFF.

The chain recombines TRBV5-4 with TRBJ2-5, with D perhaps TRBD2 (6 bases). Per the germline V gene, CDR1 is SGHNT and CDR2 is YYREEE (reference sequence). V was trimmed by 4 bases and J by 2 bases, leaving 9 bases between them. The CDR3 spans 13 residues. The CDR3 protein is CASSPGVQETQYF. The CDR3 DNA follows: TGTGCCAGCAGCCCGGGGGTTCAAGAGACCCAGTACTTC. Combining the CDR3 with reference TRBV5-4 and TRBJ2-5 gives the whole variable domain ETGVTQSPTHLIKTRGQQVTLRCSSQSGHNTVSWYQQALGQGPQFIFQYYREEENGRGNFPPRFSGLQFPNYSSELNVNALELDDSALYLCASSPGVQETQYFGPGTRLLVL.

This chain uses TRBV5-1 with TRBJ2-1, with D maybe TRBD2 (6 bases). Germline V lookup: CDR1 SGHRS, CDR2 YFSETQ. Trimming cost V 0 bases and J 3 bases, with 16 bases left between them. The CDR3 consists of 17 residues. CDR3 bases: TGCGCCAGCAGCTTGGAAGGTACGCGGGAACGCTACAATGAGCAGTTCTTC. Its translation is CASSLEGTRERYNEQFF.

The chain joins TRBV4-1 to TRBJ2-7, with D unclear. Trimming took off 3 bases at V and 4 bases at J, with 19 bases between the two ends. The CDR3 spans 16 residues. Looked up from germline, CDR1 is MGHRA and CDR2 is YSYEKL. The CDR3 bases are TGCGCCAGCAGCCAGAGAATGGGCCAGGTTGGTTACGAGCAGTACTTC. Residues: CASSQRMGQVGYEQYF.

The chain links TRBV19 to TRBJ2-1; the match to TRBD2 covers 11 bases. Trimming cost V 5 bases and J 8 bases; bases outside gene matches: 8. Germline loops: CDR1 LNHDA, CDR2 SQIVND (reference sequence). CDR3 length: 15 residues. CDR3 amino acids: CASSPTSGRIYEQFF. Written as DNA, the CDR3 is TGTGCCAGTAGTCCAACTAGCGGGAGAATCTATGAGCAGTTCTTC.

The chain combines TRBV5-6 with TRBJ1-2; TRBD1 matches 7 bases. This CDR3 has 15 amino acids. The V segment lost 1 base and the J segment 3 bases; nucleotides outside the gene matches: 6. Germline-derived CDR1 and CDR2 are SGHDT and YYEEEE. The CDR3 is CASSLRKGGYYGYTF. The CDR3 nucleotides are TGTGCCAGCAGCTTGAGGAAAGGGGGCTACTATGGCTACACCTTC.

This chain joins TRBV25-1 and TRBJ1-1, with a tentative D call TRBD1 (5 bases). V was cut by 5 bases and J by 4 bases, with 14 bases left in between. Germline values: CDR1 MGHDK, CDR2 SYGVNS. CDR3 length: 14 amino acids. The CDR3 is CASSPSGGVTEAFF. The CDR3 DNA follows: TGTGCCAGCAGTCCCTCAGGAGGGGTCACTGAAGCTTTCTTT.

The gene calls are TRBV4-1 and TRBJ2-1, with 7 nucleotides matching TRBD1. The V gene's germline CDR1 is MGHRA and CDR2 YSYEKL. The CDR3 runs 15 residues. V was pared by 3 bases and J by 8 bases, with 10 bases of the junction left unmatched. The CDR3 bases are TGCGCCAGCAGCCACCGACAGGGATCTATGGATGAGCAGTTCTTC. Translated: CASSHRQGSMDEQFF.

The chain couples TRBV9 to TRBJ2-1, with D maybe TRBD2 (5 bases). CDR1 is SGDLS, CDR2 YYNGEE, per germline. Trimming stripped 2 bases from V and 4 bases from J, with 13 bases between. The CDR3 spans 15 residues. The CDR3, as DNA: TGTGCCAGCAGCGTGGACTGGGAGAAATACAATGAGCAGTTCTTC. Translated: CASSVDWEKYNEQFF.

V gene TRBV5-4 combines with J gene TRBJ1-2; the match to TRBD1 covers 9 bases. Germline trimming cut 0 bases from V and 8 bases from J; bases unmatched to any gene: 5. CDR1 is SGHNT and CDR2 is YYREEE in the germline V gene (reference sequence). This CDR3 is 14 amino acids long. CDR3: CASSLGTDRGGYTF. The CDR3 DNA reads as TGTGCCAGCAGCTTGGGGACGGACAGGGGAGGCTACACCTTC.

V is TRBV5-1 and J is TRBJ2-5, with D unclear. V dropped 0 bases and J dropped 5 bases, with 5 bases sitting between them. There are 12 residues in the CDR3. Germline CDR1 SGHRS, CDR2 YFSETQ. The CDR3 loop is CASSLASETQYF. The CDR3 DNA reads TGCGCCAGCAGCTTGGCCTCTGAGACCCAGTACTTC.

This clone was seen only once. The chain links TRBV5-6 to TRBJ2-3, with 9 bases lining up with TRBD2. This CDR3 spans 14 amino acids. Trimming cost V 4 bases and J 6 bases; bases outside gene matches: 6. Germline CDR1 reads SGHDT; CDR2 reads YYEEEE. The CDR3 sequence is CASSVGLAPDTQYF. The CDR3 bases are TGTGCCAGCAGCGTCGGACTAGCGCCCGATACGCAGTATTTT.

The chain combines TRBV7-3 with TRBJ2-7; TRBD1 aligns across 8 bases. Trimming cost V 2 bases and J 3 bases; bases outside gene matches: 3. Germline loops: CDR1 SGHTA, CDR2 FQGTGA. The CDR3 runs 14 residues. The CDR3 loop is CASSLGGTGYEQYF. The DNA for the CDR3 is TGTGCCAGCAGCTTAGGCGGGACAGGCTACGAGCAGTACTTC.

The chain links TRBV7-9 to TRBJ2-7; the match to TRBD1 covers 7 bases. The V gene end was trimmed by 5 bases and the J gene end by 3 bases; junction bases not matched to a gene: 7. This CDR3 is 14 amino acids long. The germline gives CDR1 SEHNR, CDR2 FQNEAQ (reference sequence). CDR3 in amino acids: CASSPPDRVYEQYF. CDR3 DNA sequence: TGTGCCAGCAGCCCCCCCGACAGGGTCTACGAGCAGTACTTC.

The chain combines TRBV19 with TRBJ2-2, with 7 bases that match TRBD1. The CDR3 is made up of 16 amino acids. V shed 2 bases, J shed 4 bases, and the junction held 7 bases outside the gene matches. CDR1 and CDR2 from the germline V gene are LNHDA and SQIVND (reference sequence). The DNA of the CDR3 is TGTGCCAGTAGTATATTGACAGGGCGAGGCACCGGGGAGCTGTTTTTT. This gives the protein CASSILTGRGTGELFF.

The chain joins TRBV30 to TRBJ2-1; 7 nucleotides line up with TRBD1. This CDR3 comprises 16 residues. The V gene end was trimmed by 2 bases and the J gene end by 0 bases; junction bases not matched to a gene: 7. Germline V CDR1 and CDR2: GTSNPN, SVGIG (reference sequence). The CDR3 sequence is CAWSQRGQYSYNEQFF. CDR3 nucleotide sequence: TGTGCCTGGAGTCAAAGGGGGCAATACTCCTACAATGAGCAGTTCTTC.

The chain recombines TRBV6-2 or TRBV6-3 with TRBJ1-2; TRBD1 matches at 10 bases. CDR3 size: 14 residues. The germline gives CDR1 MNHEY, CDR2 SVGEGT. Losses at the gene ends were 5 bases for V and 8 bases for J; bases not matched to a gene: 8. DNA of the CDR3: TGTGCCAGCAGTCGGGACAGGGGACTTCTCGGCTACACCTTC. This gives the protein CASSRDRGLLGYTF.

This clone was observed once. This chain links TRBV19 with TRBJ2-3; tentatively, D is TRBD2 (6 bases). Trimming cost V 6 bases and J 6 bases, with 13 bases left between them. Germline assignment: CDR1 LNHDA and CDR2 SQIVND (reference sequence). This CDR3 contains 13 residues. CDR3 sequence reads: CASRRGAGDTQYF. Written as DNA, the CDR3 is TGTGCCAGTAGGCGGGGCGCTGGGGATACGCAGTATTTT.

The V call is TRBV27, the J call TRBJ2-3; 13 bases fit TRBD2. Germline V lookup: CDR1 MNHEY, CDR2 SMNVEV (reference sequence). The CDR3 loop spans 17 amino acids. The V segment lost 5 bases and the J segment 3 bases; nucleotides outside the gene matches: 8. CDR3 DNA sequence: TGTGCCAGCAGTGGAGGCGGACTAGCGGGAGTAACAGATACGCAGTATTTT. This gives the protein CASSGGGLAGVTDTQYF.

The chain carries TRBV2 and TRBJ2-6, with TRBD1 matching over 7 bases. V was pared by 7 bases and J by 0 bases, with 15 bases of the junction left unmatched. CDR1 is SNHLY, CDR2 FYNNEI, per germline. The CDR3 has 19 residues. The DNA of the CDR3 is TGTGCCAGCACCAGATCAATCGGGACAGCCTTCTCTGGGGCCAACGTCCTGACTTTC. This gives the protein CASTRSIGTAFSGANVLTF.

As concerns this clone: Different DNA sequences within this sample yield the same CDR3. The chain is built from TRBV6-5 and TRBJ2-7; 9 nucleotides line up with TRBD1. The CDR3 is 15 amino acids. Germline CDR1 and CDR2: MNHEY and SVGAGI. Losses at the gene ends were 3 bases for V and 3 bases for J; bases not matched to a gene: 6. In DNA form, the CDR3 reads TGTGCCAGCAGTTATTCCGGACAGGGGATCTACGAGCAGTACTTC. It encodes CASSYSGQGIYEQYF.

The chain couples TRBV13 to TRBJ2-2; the match to TRBD2 covers 13 bases. Losses at the gene ends were 4 bases for V and 7 bases for J; bases not matched to a gene: 6. The CDR3 consists of 16 residues. In germline, CDR1 is PRHDT, CDR2 FYEKMQ (reference sequence). The CDR3 sequence: CASSSGLAGAVGELFF. Written as DNA, the CDR3 is TGTGCCAGCAGCTCCGGACTAGCGGGAGCCGTCGGGGAGCTGTTTTTT.

J is TRBJ2-3 and V is TRBV12-5; the D gene is possibly TRBD1 (6 bases). The CDR3 spans 18 residues. Germline V gene data show CDR1 as LGHNT and CDR2 as FRNRAP. The V and J ends lost 2 bases and 0 bases respectively, with 18 bases between them. The CDR3 loop is CASGLPGLPGHSTDTQYF. The CDR3 DNA is TGTGCTAGTGGTTTGCCCGGCCTACCGGGACACAGCACAGATACGCAGTATTTT. The full variable domain, in which reference TRBV12-5 and TRBJ2-3 provide the parts outside the CDR3, is DARVTQTPRHKVTEMGQEVTMRCQPILGHNTVFWYRQTMMQGLELLAYFRNRAPLDDSGMPKDRFSAEMPDATLATLKIQPSEPRDSAVYFCASGLPGLPGHSTDTQYFGPGTRLTVL.

This chain joins TRBV27 and TRBJ1-1; tentative D call: TRBD1 (6 bases). CDR3 length: 14 residues. Germline lookup yields CDR1 MNHEY and CDR2 SMNVEV (reference sequence). The germline V and J ends were trimmed by 5 bases and 2 bases, with 12 bases remaining between them. The DNA for the CDR3 is TGTGCCAGCAGTGCAGGGGTCGGAAACACTGAAGCTTTCTTT. It is translated as CASSAGVGNTEAFF.

The J gene is TRBJ2-1, the V gene TRBV5-1, with 8 bases lining up with TRBD2. This CDR3 spans 17 amino acids. The ends lost 1 base at V and 7 bases at J; junction bases unmatched: 13. The germline V gene encodes CDR1 SGHRS and CDR2 YFSETQ. DNA for the CDR3: TGCGCCAGCAGCTTGTACCCGAAAGCGGGAGCGGGGAATGAGCAGTTCTTC. Its protein is CASSLYPKAGAGNEQFF.

The chain employs TRBV9 and TRBJ2-7; 9 nucleotides agree with TRBD1. CDR1 and CDR2 (germline): SGDLS, YYNGEE. Germline trimming cut 4 bases from V and 7 bases from J; bases unmatched to any gene: 6. This CDR3 comprises 13 residues. CDR3 nucleotides: TGTGCCAGCAGCCCTGGACAGGGGTGGGAGCAGTACTTC. Protein: CASSPGQGWEQYF.

This chain links TRBV9 with TRBJ2-6; 11 bases agree with TRBD1. Germline CDR1 SGDLS, CDR2 YYNGEE. V shed 4 bases, J shed 2 bases, and the junction held 8 bases outside the gene matches. CDR3 size: 18 residues. Here the CDR3 DNA reads TGTGCCAGCAGCAATCCGGGACAGGGGGGACCTGGGGCCAACGTCCTGACTTTC. Its translation is CASSNPGQGGPGANVLTF.

There are a few counts of this clone. V and J are TRBV6-1 and TRBJ1-6; D gene unclear. Deletions cut 2 bases from V and 2 bases from J, with 7 bases between. CDR1 is MNHNS, CDR2 SASEGT, per germline. The CDR3 length is 15 residues. Here the CDR3 reads CASSETTAYNSPLHF. The CDR3 DNA reads TGTGCCAGCAGTGAAACCACAGCCTATAATTCACCCCTCCACTTT.

The V gene is TRBV14, the J gene TRBJ2-5; tentative D call: TRBD2 (6 bases). V lost 6 bases, J lost 2 bases, and 16 bases lay in between. Germline loops: CDR1 SGHDN, CDR2 FVKESK. The CDR3 is made up of 15 amino acids. The chain's CDR3 is CASSEGLYQQETQYF. In DNA form, the CDR3 reads TGTGCCAGCAGTGAGGGACTTTACCAACAAGAGACCCAGTACTTC.